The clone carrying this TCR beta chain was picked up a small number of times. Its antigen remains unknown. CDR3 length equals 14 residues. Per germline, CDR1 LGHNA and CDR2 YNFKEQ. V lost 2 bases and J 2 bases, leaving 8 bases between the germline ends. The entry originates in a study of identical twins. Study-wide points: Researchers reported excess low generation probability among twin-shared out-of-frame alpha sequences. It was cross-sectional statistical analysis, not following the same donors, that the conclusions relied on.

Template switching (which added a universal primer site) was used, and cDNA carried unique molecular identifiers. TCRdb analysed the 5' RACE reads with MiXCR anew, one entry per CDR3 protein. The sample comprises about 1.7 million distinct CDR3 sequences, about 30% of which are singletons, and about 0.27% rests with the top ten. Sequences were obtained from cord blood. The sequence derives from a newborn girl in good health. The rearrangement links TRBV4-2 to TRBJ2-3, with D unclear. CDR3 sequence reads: CASSQSYLTDTQYF. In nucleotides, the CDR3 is TGTGCCAGCAGCCAAAGCTATCTCACAGATACGCAGTATTTT.